Listed below are T cell receptor beta chains from one sample, sequenced in a study of circulating and synovial CD4+ cells in juvenile arthritis. TCRdb's copy holds only in-frame clones and misses some; the assay was immunoSEQ multiplex PCR. The data hold 30,000 to 40,000 clones, with around 96% observed a single time. Specimen: CD4+ T cells from blood. The receptors derive from a human donor with juvenile idiopathic arthritis. CDR3s include the opening cysteine and the closing phenylalanine or tryptophan. D genes are given only for firm matches. Only part of the rows carry a size: once, few, many, or a class if the clone is expanded.

-,TRBJ2-2,-,TRBV28,CASRQASNTGELFF,TGTGCCAGCCGACAGGCATCGAACACCGGGGAGCTGTTTTTT
TRBD2,TRBJ2-1,-,TRBV9,CASSPGTNSEQFF,TGTGCCAGCAGCCCCGGGACTAACTCTGAGCAGTTCTTC
TRBD2,TRBJ2-7,-,TRBV7-2,CASSRTSGSREQYF,TGTGCCAGCAGCCGGACTAGCGGGAGTCGCGAGCAGTACTTC
-,TRBJ1-4,-,TRBV5-1,CASSLDLIARTETTNEKLFF,TGCGCCAGCAGCTTGGATTTAATAGCGAGGACGGAGACAACTAATGAAAAACTGTTTTTT
TRBD1,TRBJ1-2,-,TRBV10-3,CAITGQSNYGYTF,TGTGCCATCACGGGACAGTCTAACTATGGCTACACCTTC
-,TRBJ2-2,once,TRBV7-2,CASSPYTGELFF,TGTGCCAGCAGCCCGTACACCGGGGAGCTGTTTTTT
-,TRBJ2-5,-,TRBV15,CATSRAREETQYF,TGTGCCACCAGCAGAGCTCGAGAAGAGACCCAGTACTTC
-,TRBJ1-2,-,TRBV19,CASSIAPNPYGYTF,TGTGCCAGTAGTATAGCCCCTAACCCCTATGGCTACACCTTC
-,TRBJ2-7,-,TRBV7-2,CASSLAFIGGGTYEQYF,TGTGCCAGCAGCTTAGCGTTTATAGGGGGGGGGACCTACGAGCAGTACTTC
-,TRBJ1-1,once,TRBV2,CASSVQMNTEAFF,TGTGCCAGCAGTGTCCAGATGAACACTGAAGCTTTCTTT
-,TRBJ2-3,once,TRBV14,CASSPQGGSTDTQYF,TGTGCCAGCAGCCCCCAGGGGGGAAGCACAGATACGCAGTATTTT
TRBD1,TRBJ1-2,-,TRBV25-1,CASSEIGSGGYVDTF,TGTGCCAGCAGTGAAATTGGGTCAGGGGGCTATGTGGACACCTTC
TRBD1,TRBJ1-1,-,TRBV7-9,CASSTKRMDGTANTEAFF,TGTGCCAGCAGCACCAAAAGGATGGACGGGACAGCGAACACTGAAGCTTTCTTT
TRBD2,TRBJ2-1,-,TRBV2,CASSEFSRSSGGPNEQFF,TGTGCCAGCAGTGAATTTTCTCGGTCTAGCGGGGGGCCCAATGAGCAGTTCTTC